In this sample, the clone carrying this TCR beta chain turned up a few times. This sample stems from a study of blood T cell repertoires in COVID-19. About the research overall: Some COVID-19 samples were acute and others convalescent; all came from the United States, Italy and Spain. Sources were T cells, B-cell-depleted T cells, or PBMCs; the material itself was cDNA or gDNA.

This table comes from immunoSEQ multiplex PCR, and its TCRdb copy is limited to in-frame clones, with some not included. This repertoire shows tens of thousands of clones, around nine tenths found once; its top ten account for approximately 1.9%. Germline V gene sequence: CDR1 KGHSH, CDR2 LQKENI. CDR3 length: 14 amino acids. V dropped 3 bases and J dropped 5; count of bases not matched to a gene: 1. The chain couples TRBV18 to TRBJ1-5, with TRBD1 matching over 10 bases. Sequences were obtained from peripheral blood. The TCR comes from a woman aged 55-69 years with acute or convalescent COVID-19. The CDR3 loop is CASSPGTGDQPQHF. The CDR3 nucleotides read TGTGCCAGCTCACCCGGGACAGGGGATCAGCCCCAGCATTTT.